These 20 T cell receptor beta chains came from one sample sequenced in a study of CD8+ T cells in alopecia areata. Treatment reported: oral pan-JAK inhibitor, 5-10 mg twice daily. It was cDNA, reverse transcribed from extracted RNA, that served as the sequencing template. The table came from immunoSEQ multiplex PCR; TCRdb's copy has only in-frame clones and leaves some out. This sample carries some 150,000 clones, 80% to 90% of them seen once, and the ten largest clones take more than 20%. The specimen was CD8+ T cells sorted from blood, collected at week 4, from a patient treated with tofacitinib. The receptors shown here come from a human donor with alopecia areata.

V is TRBV2 and J is TRBJ1-2; the D gene is possibly TRBD1 (6 bases). In germline, CDR1 is SNHLY, CDR2 FYNNEI. The CDR3 totals 15 residues. V gave up 6 bases and J gave up 6 bases, with 20 bases separating them. The DNA of the CDR3 is TGTGCCAGCAGCGCTAATACAGGGTTATCGGATGGCTACACCTTC. Protein sequence: CASSANTGLSDGYTF. The variable domain in full, completed from reference TRBV2 and TRBJ1-2, reads EPEVTQTPSHQVTQMGQEVILRCVPISNHLYFYWYRQILGQKVEFLVSFYNNEISEKSEIFDDQFSVERPDGSNFTLKIRSTKLEDSAMYFCASSANTGLSDGYTFGSGTRLTVV.

This chain links TRBV10-2 with TRBJ2-1; D ambiguous. CDR1 is WSHSY, CDR2 SAAADI, per germline. This CDR3 has 11 residues. V lost 0 bases to trimming and J lost 14 bases, with 8 bases between them. Written as DNA, the CDR3 is TGCGCCAGCAGTGAGTCGAAGGTAGAGTTCTTC. Its protein product is CASSESKVEFF.

The chain links TRBV19 to TRBJ1-2, with unresolved D. The ends were cut back, 2 bases at V and 2 bases at J, with 6 bases in the middle. The CDR3 sequence is 13 residues long. Germline loops: CDR1 LNHDA, CDR2 SQIVND (reference sequence). The CDR3 DNA sequence: TGTGCCAGTAGTATATCACGGAACTATGGCTACACCTTC. Translating gives CASSISRNYGYTF.

This chain joins TRBV7-9 and TRBJ2-3; the match to TRBD2 covers 8 bases. The trim removed 5 bases at V and 3 bases at J, leaving 10 bases unmatched. CDR3 size: 16 residues. Germline V gene data show CDR1 as SEHNR and CDR2 as FQNEAQ (reference sequence). The CDR3, as DNA: TGTGCCAGCAGCACCGTAGCGGGGATTACGACAGATACGCAGTATTTT. Its protein is CASSTVAGITTDTQYF.

V usage is TRBV6-6 and J usage is TRBJ2-7; 9 positions agree with TRBD1. Germline CDR1 reads MNHNY; CDR2 reads SVGAGI (reference sequence). The CDR3 spans 14 residues. The V gene end was trimmed by 4 bases and the J gene end by 4 bases; junction bases not matched to a gene: 5. The CDR3 sequence is CASSSGTGKYEQYF. In DNA form, the CDR3 reads TGTGCCAGCAGTTCCGGGACAGGGAAGTACGAGCAGTACTTC.

The rearrangement joins TRBV10-3 to TRBJ2-5; 7 bases line up with TRBD2. The CDR3 sequence is 13 residues long. The V gene's germline CDR1 is ENHRY and CDR2 SYGVKD. V lost 6 bases and J lost 4; bases outside the gene matches: 5. CDR3 loop: CAIRREEGETQYF. CDR3 nucleotide sequence: TGTGCCATCAGACGGGAGGAAGGAGAGACCCAGTACTTC.

The chain joins TRBV27 to TRBJ2-1; no clear D gene. CDR1 is MNHEY and CDR2 is SMNVEV in the germline V gene (reference sequence). V lost 5 bases and J lost 1, with 15 bases in between. This CDR3 spans 16 amino acids. In DNA form, the CDR3 reads TGTGCCAGCAGTCCCCACTTGGGCGCATCCTACAATGAGCAGTTCTTC. Translation: CASSPHLGASYNEQFF.

This chain links TRBV7-2 with TRBJ2-2; D is perhaps TRBD1 or TRBD2 (5 bases each). The CDR3 consists of 13 residues. Between the trimmed V and J ends, which lost 3 bases and 7 bases, there was a span of 9 bases. Germline V CDR1 and CDR2: SGHTA, FQGNSA. The CDR3: CASSFRDGGELFF. The CDR3 DNA follows: TGTGCCAGCAGCTTCCGGGACGGCGGGGAGCTGTTTTTT.

The sample holds one count of this clone. The genes are TRBV7-2 and TRBJ2-3; D might be TRBD2 (6 bases). The CDR3 contains 17 residues. Germline V gene lookup returns CDR1 SGHTA and CDR2 FQGNSA. Trimming took 5 bases from V and 3 from J, leaving 21 bases between them. The chain's CDR3 is CASSAPPGRIGTDTQYF. Here the CDR3 DNA reads TGTGCCAGCAGCGCACCCCCGGGGAGGATAGGTACAGATACGCAGTATTTT.

The chain's CDR3 is CASSLGDTGELFF. The CDR3 DNA reads as TGTGCCAGCAGCTTGGGAGACACCGGGGAGCTGTTTTTT. The rearrangement links TRBV5-4 to TRBJ2-2; no clear D gene. Germline loops: CDR1 SGHNT, CDR2 YYREEE (reference sequence). The CDR3 covers 13 residues. The V end lost 0 bases, the J end lost 3 bases, and 3 bases lay between the germline ends.

The V call is TRBV29-1, the J call TRBJ1-2; 8 nucleotides line up with TRBD1. This CDR3 region has 13 residues. CDR1 is SQVTM and CDR2 is ANQGSEA in the germline V gene. V lost 5 bases and J lost 8; bases outside the gene matches: 10. DNA of the CDR3: TGCAGCGTTCATCCGGGACAGGAGGGCGGCTACACCTTC. Translation gives CSVHPGQEGGYTF.

V gene TRBV29-1 combines with J gene TRBJ1-2; no firm D call. Trimming left V 0 bases short and J 4 bases short, with 12 bases between. This CDR3 contains 14 residues. The germline CDR1 and CDR2 sequences are SQVTM and ANQGSEA. CDR3 protein: CSVEDLGSSYGYTF. The DNA for the CDR3 is TGCAGCGTTGAAGATCTGGGGAGCTCCTATGGCTACACCTTC.

The J gene is TRBJ2-1, the V gene TRBV7-9; 7 bases are shared with TRBD1. The CDR3 has 13 amino acids. The V and J ends lost 6 bases and 4 bases, in that order; junction bases with no gene match: 3. Germline CDR1 reads SEHNR; CDR2 reads FQNEAQ (reference sequence). CDR3 loop: CASSRDSYNEQFF. The CDR3 DNA reads as TGTGCCAGCAGTCGGGACAGTTACAATGAGCAGTTCTTC.

The chain recombines TRBV7-9 with TRBJ2-5; D gene unclear. The germline V gene has CDR1 SEHNR and CDR2 FQNEAQ (reference sequence). Trimming left V 8 bases short and J 2 bases short, with 12 bases between. There are 13 residues in the CDR3. The CDR3 loop reads CASGSVEQETQYF. The CDR3, as DNA: TGTGCCAGCGGTTCGGTAGAGCAAGAGACCCAGTACTTC.

This chain uses TRBV5-1 with TRBJ2-5, with TRBD1 matching over 12 bases. Trimming cost V 3 bases and J 5 bases; bases outside gene matches: 2. Per the germline V gene, CDR1 is SGHRS and CDR2 is YFSETQ. This CDR3 has 14 residues. The DNA for the CDR3 is TGCGCCAGCAGCTGGGGACAGGGGGCGGAGACCCAGTACTTC. Protein: CASSWGQGAETQYF.

This chain joins TRBV9 and TRBJ2-5; no clear D. Germline V gives CDR1 SGDLS, CDR2 YYNGEE. The ends were cut back, 4 bases at V and 6 bases at J, with 16 bases in the middle. This CDR3 contains 14 residues. The CDR3 region is CASSPSGQAQTQYF. CDR3 in DNA: TGTGCCAGCAGCCCTAGTGGGCAGGCACAGACCCAGTACTTC.

The V and J genes are TRBV11-2 and TRBJ2-7, with TRBD1 matching over 8 bases. Trimming took 4 bases from V and 2 from J; bases not matched to a gene: 7. The length of the CDR3 is 15 residues. Germline V gene sequence: CDR1 SGHAT, CDR2 FQNNGV. CDR3 protein: CASSYGTGEAYEQYF. The CDR3 DNA is TGTGCCAGCAGCTACGGGACAGGAGAGGCCTACGAGCAGTACTTC. Filled out from reference TRBV11-2 and TRBJ2-7, the complete variable domain reads EAGVAQSPRYKIIEKRQSVAFWCNPISGHATLYWYQQILGQGPKLLIQFQNNGVVDDSQLPKDRFSAERLKGVDSTLKIQPAKLEDSAVYLCASSYGTGEAYEQYFGPGTRLTVT.

The CDR3 DNA reads TGTGCCAGCAGCTTAGAGGGGGGCCTTTCTAGCACAGATACGCAGTATTTT. Its protein is CASSLEGGLSSTDTQYF. V is TRBV7-9 and J is TRBJ2-3; perhaps D is TRBD1 or TRBD2 (6 bases each). The CDR3 loop spans 17 amino acids. V was pared by 1 base and J by 0 bases, with 14 bases between. The germline CDR1 and CDR2 sequences are SEHNR and FQNEAQ (reference sequence).

V and J are TRBV15 and TRBJ2-7; TRBD1 matches 9 bases. The CDR3 spans 15 residues. J was trimmed by 5 bases and V by 4 bases; bases with no gene match: 9. The germline CDR1 and CDR2 sequences are LNHNV and YYDKDF (reference sequence). The CDR3 nucleotides are TGTGCCACCAGCAAGGTGCGACAGGGGGACCACGAGCAGTACTTC. It yields the protein CATSKVRQGDHEQYF.

The chain is built from TRBV9 and TRBJ2-3; no reliable D call. Trimming took off 0 bases at V and 2 bases at J, with 16 bases between the two ends. This CDR3 region has 17 residues. Germline assignment: CDR1 SGDLS and CDR2 YYNGEE. CDR3 DNA sequence: TGTGCCAGCAGCGTAGGTTCCACAAGCTCCCCCACAGATACGCAGTATTTT. Its translation: CASSVGSTSSPTDTQYF.